Included here is one TCR beta chain sequence, with context. Its antigen is as yet unknown. Using immunoSEQ multiplex PCR, the repertoire was profiled, and TCRdb retains in-frame clones only, with some absent. The sample consists of under 140,000 clones, around 90% of them appearing once. This entry belongs to a study of T cell responses to AZD1222 COVID-19 vaccine. The CDR3 runs 20 residues. V was clipped by 0 bases and J by 0 bases, with 21 bases between them. General study results and limits: Of spike-specific TCRs, nearly half reportedly target regions left unmutated in variants. After the peak T cell response, and only then, were repertoires sampled. White British donors predominated, females outnumbered males, and clonal diversity was possibly underestimated.

The chain has TRBV23-1 and TRBJ1-5; a possible D gene is TRBD1 (6 bases). TRBV23-1 carries the ORF label, with uncertain function. The specimen was peripheral blood, collected on day 0 of AZD1222 vaccination. The clonotype comes from an adult in good health. CDR3 nucleotides: TGCGCCAGCAGTCAATCGTACAGGGCGAGGGATTTTAATAGCAATCAGCCCCAGCATTTT. It is translated as CASSQSYRARDFNSNQPQHF.